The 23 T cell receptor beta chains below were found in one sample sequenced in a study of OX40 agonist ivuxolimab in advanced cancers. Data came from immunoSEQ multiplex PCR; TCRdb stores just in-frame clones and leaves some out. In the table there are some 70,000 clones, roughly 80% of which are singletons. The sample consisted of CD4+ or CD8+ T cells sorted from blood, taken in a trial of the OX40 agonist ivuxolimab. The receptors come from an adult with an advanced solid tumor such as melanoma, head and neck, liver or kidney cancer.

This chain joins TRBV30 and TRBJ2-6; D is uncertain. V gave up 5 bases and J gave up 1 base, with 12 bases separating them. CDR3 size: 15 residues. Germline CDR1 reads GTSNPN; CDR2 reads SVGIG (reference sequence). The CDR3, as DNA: TGTGCCTGGCATTCCCGCCTTTCTGGGGCCAACGTCCTGACTTTC. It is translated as CAWHSRLSGANVLTF. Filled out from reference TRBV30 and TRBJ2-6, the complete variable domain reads SQTIHQWPATLVQPVGSPLSLECTVEGTSNPNLYWYRQAAGRGLQLLFYSVGIGQISSEVPQNLSASRPQDRQFILSSKKLLLSDSGFYLCAWHSRLSGANVLTFGAGSRLTVL.

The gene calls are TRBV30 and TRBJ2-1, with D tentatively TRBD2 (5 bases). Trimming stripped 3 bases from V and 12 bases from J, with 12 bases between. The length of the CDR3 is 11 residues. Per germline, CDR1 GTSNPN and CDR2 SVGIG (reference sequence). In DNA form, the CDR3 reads TGTGCCTGGAGCATAGGAGGAGGGCAGTTCTTC. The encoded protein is CAWSIGGGQFF.

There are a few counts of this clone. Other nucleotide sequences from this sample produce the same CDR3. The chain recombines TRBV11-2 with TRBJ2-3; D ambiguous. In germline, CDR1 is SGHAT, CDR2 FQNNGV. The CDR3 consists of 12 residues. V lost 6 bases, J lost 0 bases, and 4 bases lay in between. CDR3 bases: TGTGCCAGCAGTTTGAGCACAGATACGCAGTATTTT. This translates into CASSLSTDTQYF.

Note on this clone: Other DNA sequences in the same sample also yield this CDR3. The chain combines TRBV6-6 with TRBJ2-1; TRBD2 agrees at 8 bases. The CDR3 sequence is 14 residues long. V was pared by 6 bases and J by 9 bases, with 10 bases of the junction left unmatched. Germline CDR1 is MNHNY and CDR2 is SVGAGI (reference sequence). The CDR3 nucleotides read TGTGCCAGCAGCAGTGGCGGGAGCGGGAGTGAGCAGTTCTTC. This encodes CASSSGGSGSEQFF.

CDR3 sequence (DNA): TGTGCCAGCAGATATGGACAAGTTGAAGCTTTCTTT. Amino acids: CASRYGQVEAFF. The chain joins TRBV2 to TRBJ1-1; weak D call: TRBD1 (5 bases). Trimming stripped 6 bases from V and 7 bases from J, with 12 bases between. Germline V CDR1 and CDR2: SNHLY, FYNNEI. This CDR3 contains 12 residues.

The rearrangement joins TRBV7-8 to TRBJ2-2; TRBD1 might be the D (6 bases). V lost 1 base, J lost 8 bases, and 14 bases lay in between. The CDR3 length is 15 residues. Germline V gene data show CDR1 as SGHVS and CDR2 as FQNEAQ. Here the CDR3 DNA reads TGTGCCAGCAGCTTAGTCACAGGGATGGGGGGGGAGCTGTTTTTT. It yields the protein CASSLVTGMGGELFF.

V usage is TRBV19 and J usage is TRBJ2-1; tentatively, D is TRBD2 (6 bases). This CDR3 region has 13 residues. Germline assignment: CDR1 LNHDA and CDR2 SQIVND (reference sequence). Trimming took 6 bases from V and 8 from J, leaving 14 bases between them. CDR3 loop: CASRLLASDEQFF. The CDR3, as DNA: TGTGCCAGTAGGCTACTAGCTTCCGATGAGCAGTTCTTC.

This CDR3 is CASSFGGVSGTEAFF. CDR3 bases: TGTGCCAGCAGCTTTGGGGGGGTATCTGGCACTGAAGCTTTCTTT. The chain combines TRBV13 with TRBJ1-1, with a weak D call TRBD1 (5 bases). This CDR3 has 15 amino acids. Between the trimmed V and J ends, which lost 3 bases and 4 bases, there was a span of 15 bases. Germline lookup yields CDR1 PRHDT and CDR2 FYEKMQ (reference sequence).

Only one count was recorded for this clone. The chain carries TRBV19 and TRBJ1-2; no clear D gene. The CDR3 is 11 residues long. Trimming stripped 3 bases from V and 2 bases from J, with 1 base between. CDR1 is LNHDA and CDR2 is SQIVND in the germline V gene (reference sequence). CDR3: CASSMNYGYTF. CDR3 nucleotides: TGTGCCAGTAGTATGAACTATGGCTACACCTTC.

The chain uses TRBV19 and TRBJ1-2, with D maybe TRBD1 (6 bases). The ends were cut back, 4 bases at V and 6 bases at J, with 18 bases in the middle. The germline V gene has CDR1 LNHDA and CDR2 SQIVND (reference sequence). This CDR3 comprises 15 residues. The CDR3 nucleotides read TGTGCCAGTAGTACCCCCGGGAAGGGGGGTAATGGCTACACCTTC. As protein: CASSTPGKGGNGYTF.

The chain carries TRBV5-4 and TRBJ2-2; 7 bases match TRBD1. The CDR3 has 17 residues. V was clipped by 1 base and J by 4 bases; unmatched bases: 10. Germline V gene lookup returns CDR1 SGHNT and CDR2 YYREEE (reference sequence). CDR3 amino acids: CASSLLGGLPGTGELFF. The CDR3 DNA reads TGTGCCAGCAGCTTGTTAGGGGGCCTTCCGGGCACCGGGGAGCTGTTTTTT.

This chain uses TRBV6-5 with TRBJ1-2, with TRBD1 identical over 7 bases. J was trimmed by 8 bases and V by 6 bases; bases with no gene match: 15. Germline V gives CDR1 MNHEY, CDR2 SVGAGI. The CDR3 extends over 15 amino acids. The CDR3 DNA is TGTGCCAGCAGGACCGGGGGGACAGCGGTAGGGGGCTACACCTTC. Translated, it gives CASRTGGTAVGGYTF.

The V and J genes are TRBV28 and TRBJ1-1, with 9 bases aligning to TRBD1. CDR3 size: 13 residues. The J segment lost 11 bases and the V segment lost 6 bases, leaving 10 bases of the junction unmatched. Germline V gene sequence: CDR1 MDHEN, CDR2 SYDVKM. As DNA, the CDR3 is TGTGCCAGCAGGCCCCGGGACAGGGTAAGGGCTTTCTTT. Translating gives CASRPRDRVRAFF.

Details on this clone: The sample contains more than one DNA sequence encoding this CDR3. CDR3 nucleotide sequence: TGCGCCAGCAGCCCTGGACTCTTCACAGATACGCAGTATTTT. This codes for CASSPGLFTDTQYF. This chain uses TRBV5-1 with TRBJ2-3; D possibly corresponds to TRBD2 (5 bases). Trimming shortened V by 4 bases and J by 2 bases, and 11 bases separated the two germline ends. CDR1 is SGHRS and CDR2 is YFSETQ in the germline V gene. The CDR3 is 14 residues long. Supplemented by reference TRBV5-1 and TRBJ2-3, the full variable domain reads KAGVTQTPRYLIKTRGQQVTLSCSPISGHRSVSWYQQTPGQGLQFLFEYFSETQRNKGNFPGRFSGRQFSNSRSEMNVSTLELGDSALYLCASSPGLFTDTQYFGPGTRLTVL.

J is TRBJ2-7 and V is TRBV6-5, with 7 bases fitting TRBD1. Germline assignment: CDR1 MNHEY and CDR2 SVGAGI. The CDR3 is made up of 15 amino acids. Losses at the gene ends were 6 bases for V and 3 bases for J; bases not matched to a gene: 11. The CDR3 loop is CASRPTRDRIYEQYF. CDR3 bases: TGTGCCAGCAGGCCAACCCGGGACAGAATCTACGAGCAGTACTTC.

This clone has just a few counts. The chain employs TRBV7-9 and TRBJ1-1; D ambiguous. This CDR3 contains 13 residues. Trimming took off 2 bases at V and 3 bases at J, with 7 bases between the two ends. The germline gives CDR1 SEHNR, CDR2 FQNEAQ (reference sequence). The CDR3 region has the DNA TGTGCCAGCAGCTTATTCCAGGACACTGAAGCTTTCTTT. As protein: CASSLFQDTEAFF.

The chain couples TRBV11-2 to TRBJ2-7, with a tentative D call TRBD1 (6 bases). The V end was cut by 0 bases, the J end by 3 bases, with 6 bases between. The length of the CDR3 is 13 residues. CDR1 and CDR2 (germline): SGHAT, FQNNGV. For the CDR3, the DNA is TGTGCCAGCAGCTTAGACAGGGGCTACGAGCAGTACTTC. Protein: CASSLDRGYEQYF.

CDR3 residues: CASQTGGTSRSYNEQFF. In DNA, the CDR3 is TGCGCCAGCCAGACAGGAGGGACCTCAAGGTCCTACAATGAGCAGTTCTTC. The V gene is TRBV10-2, the J gene TRBJ2-1, with D perhaps TRBD1 or TRBD2 (6 bases each). The V gene lost 8 bases and the J gene lost 1 base, with 21 bases spanning the gap. This CDR3 has 17 amino acids. Per the germline V gene, CDR1 is WSHSY and CDR2 is SAAADI.

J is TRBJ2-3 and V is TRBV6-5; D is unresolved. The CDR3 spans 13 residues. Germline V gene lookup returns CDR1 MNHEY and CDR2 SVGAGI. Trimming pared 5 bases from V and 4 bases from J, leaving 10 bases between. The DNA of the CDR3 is TGTGCCAGCAGTGATCCCAATGCAGATACGCAGTATTTT. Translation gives CASSDPNADTQYF.

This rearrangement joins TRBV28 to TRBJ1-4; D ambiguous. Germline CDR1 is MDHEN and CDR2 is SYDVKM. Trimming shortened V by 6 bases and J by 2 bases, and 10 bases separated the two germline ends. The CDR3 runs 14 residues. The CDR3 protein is CASSFFITNEKLFF. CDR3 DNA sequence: TGTGCCAGCAGCTTTTTTATCACTAATGAAAAACTGTTTTTT.

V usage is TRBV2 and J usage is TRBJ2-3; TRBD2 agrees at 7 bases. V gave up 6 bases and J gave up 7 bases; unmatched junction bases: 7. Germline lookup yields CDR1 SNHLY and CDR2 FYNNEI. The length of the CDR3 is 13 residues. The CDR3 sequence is CASRAQRENTQYF. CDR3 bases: TGTGCCAGCAGGGCCCAGCGGGAAAATACGCAGTATTTT.

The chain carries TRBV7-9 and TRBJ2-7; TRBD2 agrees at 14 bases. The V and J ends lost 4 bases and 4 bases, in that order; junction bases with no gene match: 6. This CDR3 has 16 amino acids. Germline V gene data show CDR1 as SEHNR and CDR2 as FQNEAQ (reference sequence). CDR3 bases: TGTGCCAGCAGCTCCTCGACTAGCGGGAGGGCTTACGAGCAGTACTTC. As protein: CASSSSTSGRAYEQYF.

The DNA of the CDR3 is TGTGCCAGCAGCTTAGTGAGGTGGTTCCAAAACAATGAGCAGTTCTTC. Amino acids: CASSLVRWFQNNEQFF. The chain uses TRBV11-3 and TRBJ2-1; the D is unclear. CDR3 length: 16 amino acids. Per germline, CDR1 SGHNT and CDR2 YENEEA. Between the trimmed V and J ends, which lost 1 base and 5 bases, there was a span of 15 bases.